These 22 T cell receptor beta chains came from one sample sequenced in a study of human T cells and chemical hapten exposure. TCRdb reprocessed the RACE reads with MiXCR, giving one entry per CDR3 protein. Of around 56,000 distinct CDR3 sequences in the sample, 9.9% were seen once. Time point given: pre-sensitization, week 0. The treatment denotes: therapeutic diphenylcyclopropenone sensitization with weekly scalp DPC. The source was whole blood, collected in connection with sensitization to the hapten diphenylcyclopropenone (DPC). These receptors were collected from a man aged 35 to 55 with alopecia areata. Some clones in this sample may be carry-over from other donors' samples.

This clonotype was seen a handful of times. The chain links TRBV9 to TRBJ2-7, with D perhaps matching TRBD1 or TRBD2 (5 bases each). CDR3 size: 13 residues. CDR1 and CDR2 from the germline V gene are SGDLS and YYNGEE. The V and J ends lost 0 bases and 5 bases respectively, with 9 bases between them. The CDR3 DNA reads as TGTGCCAGCAGCGTAGGGTTGGGGGACGAGCAGTACTTC. Residues: CASSVGLGDEQYF.

J is TRBJ2-7 and V is TRBV28; perhaps TRBD2 as D (6 bases). This CDR3 region has 16 residues. Trimming removed 5 bases from V and 0 bases from J, with 17 bases in between. Germline lookup yields CDR1 MDHEN and CDR2 SYDVKM. CDR3 in amino acids: CASSPFGEELSYEQYF. In DNA, the CDR3 is TGTGCCAGCAGTCCCTTCGGGGAGGAACTCTCCTACGAGCAGTACTTC.

This clonotype has ten or more counts. The chain links TRBV29-1 to TRBJ2-3; TRBD1 might be the D (5 bases). Trimming stripped 8 bases from V and 0 bases from J, with 9 bases between. There are 12 residues in the CDR3. Germline V gene lookup returns CDR1 SQVTM and CDR2 ANQGSEA. The CDR3: CSQSGSTDTQYF. DNA for the CDR3: TGCAGCCAGTCAGGGAGCACAGATACGCAGTATTTT.

This clonotype was detected only a few times. The chain has TRBV9 and TRBJ2-3; D unclear. With 0 bases removed from V and 2 bases from J, the gap between germline ends came to 13 bases. The CDR3 runs to 16 residues. In germline, CDR1 is SGDLS, CDR2 YYNGEE. CDR3 sequence reads: CASSVGVGILTDTQYF. CDR3 in DNA: TGTGCCAGCAGCGTAGGGGTCGGCATTCTCACAGATACGCAGTATTTT.

This clonotype was recorded at least ten times. The chain carries TRBV5-1 and TRBJ2-1, with D tentatively TRBD1 (5 bases). Deletions cut 0 bases from V and 3 bases from J, with 7 bases between. In germline, CDR1 is SGHRS, CDR2 YFSETQ. The CDR3 is made up of 14 amino acids. The CDR3 loop is CASSLEGDYNEQFF. The CDR3 DNA sequence: TGCGCCAGCAGCTTGGAAGGGGACTACAATGAGCAGTTCTTC. Full variable domain (rest looked up from reference TRBV5-1 and TRBJ2-1): KAGVTQTPRYLIKTRGQQVTLSCSPISGHRSVSWYQQTPGQGLQFLFEYFSETQRNKGNFPGRFSGRQFSNSRSEMNVSTLELGDSALYLCASSLEGDYNEQFFGPGTRLTVL.

The V and J genes are TRBV20-1 and TRBJ2-1; D ambiguous. V lost 3 bases and J lost 5, with 5 bases in between. Per the germline V gene, CDR1 is DFQATT and CDR2 is SNEGSKA (reference sequence). The CDR3 runs to 11 residues. The CDR3 loop reads CSASRNNEQFF. For the CDR3, the DNA is TGCAGTGCTAGCAGAAACAATGAGCAGTTCTTC.

This clonotype was picked up many times. The chain couples TRBV29-1 to TRBJ1-1; 9 positions agree with TRBD1. The junction had 8 bases not matched to a gene; V was cut back by 6 bases and J by 0 bases. The CDR3 runs 15 residues. Germline CDR1 and CDR2: SQVTM and ANQGSEA. In DNA, the CDR3 is TGCAGCGTGGACCGGGACAGGGAAATGAACACTGAAGCTTTCTTT. It codes for CSVDRDREMNTEAFF.

This clonotype is medium-sized. V and J are TRBV29-1 and TRBJ2-6; D not resolved. The V and J ends lost 4 bases and 3 bases respectively, with 13 bases between them. The CDR3 is 15 residues long. Germline lookup yields CDR1 SQVTM and CDR2 ANQGSEA. The CDR3 DNA follows: TGCAGCGTTGGGGATCCTCCTGGTGGGGCCAACGTCCTGACTTTC. As protein: CSVGDPPGGANVLTF.

This clonotype was recorded many times. The rearrangement uses TRBV11-2 and TRBJ2-3; D ambiguous. CDR3 length: 14 residues. Germline CDR1 and CDR2: SGHAT and FQNNGV. V was shortened by 3 bases and J by 4 bases, with 11 bases between the two germline ends. CDR3 nucleotide sequence: TGTGCCAGCAGCTTGATCCCTGGGCCAGATACGCAGTATTTT. Its protein product is CASSLIPGPDTQYF.

This clonotype was seen at least ten times. The chain carries TRBV6-2 or TRBV6-3 and TRBJ2-1; 11 bases agree with TRBD2. Germline lookup yields CDR1 MNHEY and CDR2 SVGEGT. The V and J ends lost 7 bases and 2 bases, in that order; junction bases with no gene match: 4. The CDR3 spans 15 residues. The chain's CDR3 is CASTGTSGAYNEQFF. The CDR3 DNA reads as TGTGCCAGCACCGGGACTAGCGGAGCCTACAATGAGCAGTTCTTC.

The chain employs TRBV11-1 and TRBJ2-1; no reliable D call. CDR1 SGHAT and CDR2 FQDESV come from the germline V gene (reference sequence). This CDR3 is 15 amino acids long. The V and J ends lost 5 bases and 2 bases respectively, with 13 bases between them. CDR3 nucleotides: TGTGCCAGCAGCATCCGGACCGGCCCCTACAATGAGCAGTTCTTC. Translating it yields CASSIRTGPYNEQFF.

This clonotype was counted many times. The chain combines TRBV20-1 with TRBJ1-2, with D hard to call. The germline CDR1 and CDR2 sequences are DFQATT and SNEGSKA (reference sequence). This CDR3 is 14 amino acids long. The ends were cut back, 0 bases at V and 8 bases at J, with 16 bases in the middle. In DNA, the CDR3 is TGCAGTGCTAGAGAAATGAGCCCTTTCCAAGGCTACACCTTC. Encoded protein: CSAREMSPFQGYTF.

This clonotype was picked up a small number of times. The genes are TRBV2 and TRBJ1-4; D is ambiguous. Germline-derived CDR1 and CDR2 are SNHLY and FYNNEI. V lost 7 bases to trimming and J lost 4 bases, with 13 bases between them. The CDR3 has 14 residues. The DNA of the CDR3 is TGTGCCAGCAAGACGACGGACCTTAATGAAAAACTGTTTTTT. This gives the protein CASKTTDLNEKLFF.

The table lists this clonotype with a few counts. The chain recombines TRBV11-2 with TRBJ2-1, with D unresolved. Deletions cut 1 base from V and 8 bases from J, with 15 bases between. Germline CDR1 is SGHAT and CDR2 is FQNNGV. This CDR3 contains 15 residues. The CDR3 reads CASSLGSLVGDEQFF. The CDR3 coding sequence is TGTGCCAGCAGCTTAGGGTCCCTTGTCGGTGATGAGCAGTTCTTC.

This clonotype has a count of ten or more. The chain recombines TRBV4-2 with TRBJ2-7, with 7 bases that match TRBD1. Germline V gives CDR1 LGHNA, CDR2 YNFKEQ. The CDR3 loop spans 17 amino acids. Trimming at V came to 3 bases and at J to 3 bases, leaving 14 bases not matched to a gene. This chain's CDR3 is CASSQEPIRTGSYEQYF. Written as DNA, the CDR3 is TGTGCCAGCAGCCAGGAACCCATCCGGACAGGAAGCTACGAGCAGTACTTC.

In its sample, this clonotype was seen a few times. The chain links TRBV9 to TRBJ1-1; 7 nucleotides match TRBD1. The CDR3 has 14 amino acids. The V and J ends lost 2 bases and 0 bases, in that order; junction bases with no gene match: 1. Germline assignment: CDR1 SGDLS and CDR2 YYNGEE. Here the CDR3 DNA reads TGTGCCAGCAGCGTGACAGGGATGAACACTGAAGCTTTCTTT. Its translation is CASSVTGMNTEAFF.

This clonotype came up a few times. V gene TRBV30 combines with J gene TRBJ1-2; perhaps TRBD1 as D (5 bases). This CDR3 has 12 residues. Germline-derived CDR1 and CDR2 are GTSNPN and SVGIG (reference sequence). The ends were cut back, 3 bases at V and 8 bases at J, with 13 bases in the middle. The CDR3 nucleotides read TGTGCCTGGAGCGAAGGGGTGGAGGGCTACACCTTC. This encodes CAWSEGVEGYTF.

This clonotype was seen repeatedly, ten times or more. The chain recombines TRBV9 with TRBJ1-1, with D possibly TRBD1 on 6 matching bases. This CDR3 spans 13 amino acids. In germline, CDR1 is SGDLS, CDR2 YYNGEE. Trimming left V 0 bases short and J 5 bases short, with 8 bases between. The CDR3 loop is CASSVVRGTEAFF. The CDR3 nucleotides read TGTGCCAGCAGCGTAGTAAGGGGGACTGAAGCTTTCTTT.

The rearrangement joins TRBV7-8 to TRBJ2-7; TRBD2 agrees at 11 bases. Germline V gives CDR1 SGHVS, CDR2 FQNEAQ. The V and J ends lost 1 base and 3 bases, in that order; junction bases with no gene match: 11. The CDR3 is 18 residues long. The CDR3 DNA follows: TGTGCCAGCAGCTTAGATTCTAGCGGGAGGCCCTTAGGCTACGAGCAGTACTTC. Residues: CASSLDSSGRPLGYEQYF.

The chain recombines TRBV27 with TRBJ1-6; 9 bases align to TRBD1. Looked up from germline, CDR1 is MNHEY and CDR2 is SMNVEV (reference sequence). The CDR3 is 15 amino acids. Trimming removed 3 bases from V and 4 bases from J; junction bases left unmatched: 1. Here the CDR3 DNA reads TGTGCCAGCAGTTTGACAGGGGGTTATAATTCACCCCTCCACTTT. The encoded protein is CASSLTGGYNSPLHF.

CDR3 coding DNA: TGCGCCAGCAGGAAGGAAGGAATGAACACTGAAGCTTTCTTT. It encodes CASRKEGMNTEAFF. The chain has TRBV5-1 and TRBJ1-1; D is ambiguous. Germline V gene data show CDR1 as SGHRS and CDR2 as YFSETQ. CDR3 length: 14 amino acids. V shed 5 bases and J shed 0 bases, with 11 bases lying between them.

This clonotype was seen repeatedly, ten times or more. This chain connects TRBV6-2 or TRBV6-3 to TRBJ2-7; D remains unclear. The V and J ends lost 5 bases and 3 bases respectively, with 5 bases between them. The CDR3 is 11 amino acids. CDR1 is MNHEY, CDR2 SVGEGT, per germline. CDR3 region: CASSHSYEQYF. Written as DNA, the CDR3 is TGTGCCAGCAGTCATAGCTACGAGCAGTACTTC.